The T cell receptor beta chain described here comes from a study of blood T cell repertoires in COVID-19. About the study: Spain, Italy and the United States supplied samples that represented acute and convalescent COVID-19. Nucleic acid was either cDNA or gDNA, and it came from T cells, B-cell-depleted T cells, or PBMCs.

This CDR3 spans 13 amino acids. V lost 3 bases and J lost 8; bases outside the gene matches: 7. Germline V gene lookup returns CDR1 SGHKS and CDR2 YYEKEE (reference sequence). In the source study's methods: The assay estimated nucleated cells by amplifying reference gene primers. This table comes from immunoSEQ multiplex PCR, and its TCRdb copy is limited to in-frame clones, with some not included. V and J calls and clone size are those listed in that table; D and trimming were worked out from the DNA. The sample holds 130,000 or so clones, more than 70% seen once. The source material was peripheral blood. The receptor comes from a man older than 75 with active or convalescent COVID-19. V usage is TRBV5-5 and J usage is TRBJ1-2; 7 nucleotides agree with TRBD1. CDR3: CASSSEGARGYTF. The DNA of the CDR3 is TGTGCCAGCAGCTCTGAGGGGGCACGGGGCTACACCTTC.